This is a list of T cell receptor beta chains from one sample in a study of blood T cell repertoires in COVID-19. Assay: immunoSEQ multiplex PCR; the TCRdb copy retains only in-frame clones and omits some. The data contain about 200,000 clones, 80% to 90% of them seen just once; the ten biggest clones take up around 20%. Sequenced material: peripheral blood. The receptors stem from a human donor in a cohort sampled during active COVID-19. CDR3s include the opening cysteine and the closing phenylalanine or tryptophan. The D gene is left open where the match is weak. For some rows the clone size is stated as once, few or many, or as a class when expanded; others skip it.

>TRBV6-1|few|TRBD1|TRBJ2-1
TGTGCCAGCAGTGGGACGACAGGGAAGAACTTTAATGAGCAGTTCTTC
CASSGTTGKNFNEQFF
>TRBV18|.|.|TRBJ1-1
TGTGCCAGCTCACGAACAAAGGGGGACACTGAAGCTTTCTTT
CASSRTKGDTEAFF
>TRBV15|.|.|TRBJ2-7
TGTGCCACCAGCAGAGATTCAGCGAAGGAGAAGTACGAGCAGTACTTC
CATSRDSAKEKYEQYF
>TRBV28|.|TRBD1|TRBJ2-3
TGTGCCAGCAGTCTGACAGGGGGCGCGGATACGCAGTATTTT
CASSLTGGADTQYF
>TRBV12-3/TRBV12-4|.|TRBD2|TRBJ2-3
TGTGCCAGCAGTTTTGCTACGGGGGGTACGCAGTATTTT
CASSFATGGTQYF
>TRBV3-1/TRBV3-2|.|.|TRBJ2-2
TGTGCCAGCAGCCACCGACTAGCCGGGGAGCTGTTTTTT
CASSHRLAGELFF
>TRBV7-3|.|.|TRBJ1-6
TGTGCCAGCAGCTTGGACAGTATCTATTCACCCCTCCACTTT
CASSLDSIYSPLHF
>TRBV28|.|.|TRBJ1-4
TGTGCCAGCAGTTTATGGACAAGACGAGAAAAACTGTTTTTT
CASSLWTRREKLFF
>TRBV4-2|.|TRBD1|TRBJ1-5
TGTGCCAGCAGCCAAGTAGGGACAGGGGGTAAGAACCCCCAGCATTTT
CASSQVGTGGKNPQHF
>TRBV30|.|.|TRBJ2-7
TGTGCCTGGGACTTACAAGGATACGAGCAGTACTTC
CAWDLQGYEQYF
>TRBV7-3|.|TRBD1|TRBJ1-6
TGTGCCAGCAGCTTAACGAGGGGGCAGTCACCCCTCCACTTT
CASSLTRGQSPLHF
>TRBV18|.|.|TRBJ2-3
TGTGCCAGCTCGCCGGGAGCGCGGGCTAGCACAGATACGCAGTATTTT
CASSPGARASTDTQYF
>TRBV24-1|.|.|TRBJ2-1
TGTGCCACCAGTGAGCCGGGACACAACAATGAGCAGTTCTTC
CATSEPGHNNEQFF
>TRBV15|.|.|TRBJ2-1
TGTGCCACCAGCAGAGAGCGGGGTACCTACAATGAGCAGTTCTTC
CATSRERGTYNEQFF
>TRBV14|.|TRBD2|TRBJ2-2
TGTGCCAGCAGCCAAGCGACTAGCGGGGGGAACACCGGGGAGCTGTTTTTT
CASSQATSGGNTGELFF
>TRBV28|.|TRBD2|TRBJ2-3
TGTGCCAGCAGTGAAGGCCCCGGGACTAGCGGACTAGATACGCAGTATTTT
CASSEGPGTSGLDTQYF
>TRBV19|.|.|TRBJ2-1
TGTGCCAGTAGTAACCAAAATAGCGGAGATTACAATGAGCAGTTCTTC
CASSNQNSGDYNEQFF
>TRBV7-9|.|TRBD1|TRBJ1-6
TGTGCCGGTCGGGACAGAGGAAATTCACCCCTCCACTTT
CAGRDRGNSPLHF
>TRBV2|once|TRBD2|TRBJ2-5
TGTGCCAGCAGGTCCGGGACTAGCCTTGAGACCCAGTACTTC
CASRSGTSLETQYF
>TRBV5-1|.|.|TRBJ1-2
TGCGCCAGCAGCTTGGATGCAGCTAACTATGGCTACACCTTC
CASSLDAANYGYTF
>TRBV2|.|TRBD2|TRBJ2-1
TGTGCCAGCAGTGCGGTTAGACTAGCGGGTTACAATGAGCAGTTCTTC
CASSAVRLAGYNEQFF
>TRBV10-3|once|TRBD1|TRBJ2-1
TGTGCCACCGGGACAGGGAGGAAGGTTCGGTACAATGAGCAGTTCTTC
CATGTGRKVRYNEQFF
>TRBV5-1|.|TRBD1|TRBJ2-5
TGCGCCAGCAGTTACCAGACAGGGGTTGTCGAGACCCAGTACTTC
CASSYQTGVVETQYF
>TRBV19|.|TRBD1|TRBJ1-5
TGTGCCAGTAGTCCCGGGACAGCGAGCAATCAGCCCCAGCATTTT
CASSPGTASNQPQHF
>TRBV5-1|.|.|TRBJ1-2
TGCGCCAGCAGTTTAGAGATAAACTATGGCTACACCTTC
CASSLEINYGYTF
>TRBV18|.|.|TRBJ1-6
TGTGCCAGCTCACCACGTCCAGGCAGGGATTCACCCCTCCACTTT
CASSPRPGRDSPLHF
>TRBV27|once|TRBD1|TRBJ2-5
TGTGCCAGCAGTAAAGGGGGCTCAGAGACCCAGTACTTC
CASSKGGSETQYF
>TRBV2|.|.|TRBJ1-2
TGTGCCAGAAGCACGACAGGAGACTATGGCTACACCTTC
CARSTTGDYGYTF
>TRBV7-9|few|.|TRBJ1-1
TGTGCCAGCAGCTTACCGCGCACTGAAGCTTTCTTT
CASSLPRTEAFF
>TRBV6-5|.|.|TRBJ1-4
TGTGCCAGCAGTTATGACGGCGGAAGCTGGGAAAAACTGTTTTTT
CASSYDGGSWEKLFF
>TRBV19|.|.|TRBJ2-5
TGTGCCAGTAGTATAGATTGGCTTCAAGAGACCCAGTACTTC
CASSIDWLQETQYF
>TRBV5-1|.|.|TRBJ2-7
TGCGCCAGCAGCTTGGACGGCAGGGCGAGAGACGAGCAGTACTTC
CASSLDGRARDEQYF
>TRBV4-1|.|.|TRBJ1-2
TGCGCCAGCAGCCCCACAGGGAGCTATGGCTACACCTTC
CASSPTGSYGYTF
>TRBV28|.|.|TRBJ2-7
TGTGCCAGCAGTTCAAGCAGGACCTACGAGCAGTACTTC
CASSSSRTYEQYF
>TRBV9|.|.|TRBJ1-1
TGTGCCAGCAGCGTTGGGTGGAGGGTTCCCACTGAAGCTTTCTTT
CASSVGWRVPTEAFF
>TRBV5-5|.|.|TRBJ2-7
TGTGCCAGCAGCTTTCTACAGTCAGTCGTCTACGAGCAGTACTTC
CASSFLQSVVYEQYF
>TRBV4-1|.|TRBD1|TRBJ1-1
TGCGCCAGCAGCCCAGGAGTTAGGGGGCGCTGGACTGAAGCTTTCTTT
CASSPGVRGRWTEAFF
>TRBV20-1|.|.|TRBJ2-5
TGCAGTGCTAGTGCCGAAGAGACCCAGTACTTC
CSASAEETQYF
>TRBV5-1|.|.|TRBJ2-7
TGCGCCAGCAGCCATGACTCAACCTACGAGCAGTACTTC
CASSHDSTYEQYF
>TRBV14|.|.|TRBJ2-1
TGTGCCAGCAGCCAAGATAGGAGCTACAATGAGCAGTTCTTC
CASSQDRSYNEQFF
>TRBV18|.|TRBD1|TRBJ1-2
TGTGCCAGCTCCCAGGGGGATAACTATGGCTACACCTTC
CASSQGDNYGYTF